Following are 12 T cell receptor beta chains from one sample sequenced in a study of blood T cells in healthy people across ages. For the second PCR, which ran for roughly 6 to 12 cycles, a sample-barcoded 5' primer and a J-beta primer mix were used. TCRdb passed the 5' RACE reads through MiXCR, listing each CDR3 protein once. The repertoire holds fewer than 1.5 million distinct CDR3 sequences, with around 39% as singletons. The sequencing sample was made of blood. These receptors were collected from a woman younger than 30 in good health.

Only a few counts were recorded for this clonotype. V usage is TRBV20-1 and J usage is TRBJ2-7; D perhaps matches TRBD2 (7 bases). The CDR3 loop spans 14 amino acids. The germline CDR1 and CDR2 sequences are DFQATT and SNEGSKA (reference sequence). V lost 5 bases and J lost 6, with 20 bases in between. The CDR3 bases are TGCAGTGCTGGGGAGGGGGGAAGAGTCGGCGAGCAGTACTTC. This gives the protein CSAGEGGRVGEQYF.

In this sample, this clonotype turned up a few times. The CDR3 loop reads CAISDPTFNQPQHF. The CDR3 DNA sequence: TGTGCCATCAGTGACCCCACTTTCAATCAGCCCCAGCATTTT. V and J are TRBV10-3 and TRBJ1-5; the D is unclear. The CDR3 has 14 amino acids. The V gene lost 3 bases and the J gene lost 3 bases, with 9 bases spanning the gap. Per the germline V gene, CDR1 is ENHRY and CDR2 is SYGVKD.

The chain is built from TRBV10-2 and TRBJ1-3; a possible D gene is TRBD1 (6 bases). Trimming pared 0 bases from V and 4 bases from J, leaving 10 bases between. CDR3 size: 15 residues. Per germline, CDR1 WSHSY and CDR2 SAAADI. The CDR3 sequence is CASSESQGQGNTIYF. The CDR3 coding sequence is TGCGCCAGCAGTGAGTCGCAGGGGCAAGGAAACACCATATATTTT.

V gene TRBV6-1 combines with J gene TRBJ1-2; D ambiguous. The CDR3 totals 16 residues. Trimming stripped 2 bases from V and 8 bases from J, with 21 bases between. Germline V gene sequence: CDR1 MNHNS, CDR2 SASEGT. For the CDR3, the DNA is TGTGCCAGCAGTGAATGGAGGGAATGGCCTTTGAGGGGCTACACCTTC. Translated: CASSEWREWPLRGYTF.

This chain connects TRBV20-1 to TRBJ2-7; D gene unclear. Trimming took off 8 bases at V and 4 bases at J, with 15 bases between the two ends. The germline gives CDR1 DFQATT, CDR2 SNEGSKA (reference sequence). The CDR3 is 12 amino acids. Here the CDR3 reads CSPLGPGYEQYF. In nucleotides, the CDR3 is TGCAGTCCCCTCGGCCCTGGGTACGAGCAGTACTTC.

The V gene is TRBV11-2, the J gene TRBJ2-1; D remains unclear. CDR1 is SGHAT, CDR2 FQNNGV, per germline. There are 16 residues in the CDR3. The V and J ends lost 0 bases and 0 bases respectively, with 9 bases between them. CDR3 bases: TGTGCCAGCAGCTTAGATAGGTGGATCTCCTACAATGAGCAGTTCTTC. Protein: CASSLDRWISYNEQFF.

This clonotype appeared many times. The chain employs TRBV3-1 and TRBJ2-5, with 8 bases matching TRBD2. The length of the CDR3 is 14 residues. Looked up from germline, CDR1 is LGHDT and CDR2 is YNNKEL (reference sequence). Unmatched junction bases numbered 4, after V lost 4 bases and J lost 3 bases. The CDR3 nucleotides read TGTGCCAGCAGCCTCACTAGCGGTGAAGAGACCCAGTACTTC. This gives the protein CASSLTSGEETQYF.

V gene TRBV7-9 combines with J gene TRBJ1-2; D is ambiguous. Germline values: CDR1 SEHNR, CDR2 FQNEAQ (reference sequence). Trimming shortened V by 5 bases and J by 0 bases, and 13 bases separated the two germline ends. The CDR3 totals 15 residues. The CDR3 coding sequence is TGTGCCAGCAGCACCCAGGACGGCCCTAACTATGGCTACACCTTC. It codes for CASSTQDGPNYGYTF.

The chain has TRBV3-1 and TRBJ2-1, with TRBD1 matching 7 bases. J gave up 10 bases and V 1 base, and 4 bases lay outside the gene matches. The germline CDR1 and CDR2 sequences are LGHDT and YNNKEL (reference sequence). The CDR3 runs to 13 residues. This chain's CDR3 is CASSQVRGGEQFF. CDR3 in DNA: TGTGCCAGCAGCCAAGTTCGAGGGGGCGAGCAGTTCTTC.

V usage is TRBV27 and J usage is TRBJ2-5, with 11 bases fitting TRBD2. The CDR3 has 16 amino acids. The germline V gene has CDR1 MNHEY and CDR2 SMNVEV (reference sequence). J lost 5 bases, V lost 3 bases, and 8 bases had no gene match. The CDR3 sequence: CASSLTSGAPLETQYF. Here the CDR3 DNA reads TGTGCCAGCAGTTTGACTAGCGGGGCACCTTTGGAGACCCAGTACTTC.

The chain carries TRBV7-2 and TRBJ1-2; D is unclear. V gave up 6 bases and J gave up 8 bases, with 19 bases separating them. CDR1 is SGHTA and CDR2 is FQGNSA in the germline V gene. This CDR3 is built from 14 residues. The CDR3 DNA is TGTGCCAGCAGACCAACCGGACGGCACTTGGGCTACACCTTC. Amino acids: CASRPTGRHLGYTF.

This rearrangement joins TRBV4-1 to TRBJ2-3; D is possibly TRBD1 or TRBD2 (7 bases each). Trimming stripped 5 bases from V and 2 bases from J, with 14 bases between. CDR1 MGHRA and CDR2 YSYEKL come from the germline V gene. The CDR3 is 15 residues long. CDR3 loop: CASSSGGDTTDTQYF. DNA for the CDR3: TGCGCCAGCAGCTCAGGGGGGGACACCACAGATACGCAGTATTTT.